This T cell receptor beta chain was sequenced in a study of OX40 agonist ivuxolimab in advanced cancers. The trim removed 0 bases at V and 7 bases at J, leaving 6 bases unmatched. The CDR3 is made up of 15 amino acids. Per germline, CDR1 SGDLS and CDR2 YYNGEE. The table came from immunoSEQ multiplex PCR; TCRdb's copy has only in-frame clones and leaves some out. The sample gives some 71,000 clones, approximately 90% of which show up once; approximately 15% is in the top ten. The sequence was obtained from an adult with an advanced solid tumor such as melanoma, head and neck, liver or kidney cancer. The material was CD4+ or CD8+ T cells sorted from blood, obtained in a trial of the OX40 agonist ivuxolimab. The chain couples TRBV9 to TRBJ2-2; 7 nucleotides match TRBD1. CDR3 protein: CASSVAKGADGELFF. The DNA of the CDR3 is TGTGCCAGCAGCGTAGCTAAGGGGGCGGACGGGGAGCTGTTTTTT.